The text below deals with one T cell receptor beta chain. The CDR3 has 13 residues. This sample stems from a study of T cell responses to AZD1222 COVID-19 vaccine. Study details: Pooled together were second doses at about 4 or about 12 weeks.

Only in-frame clones appear in the TCRdb table, and some are missing; sequencing was by immunoSEQ multiplex PCR. The repertoire holds about 110,000 clones, with around 90% as singletons. The sequenced sample was peripheral blood, obtained on day 0 of AZD1222 vaccination. This sequence originates from an adult in good health. The chain is built from TRBV12-3 or TRBV12-4 and TRBJ1-6; D remains unclear. The CDR3 coding sequence is TGTGCTAGCGGTGCAAGCCAAAATTCACCCCTCCACTTT. Amino acids: CASGASQNSPLHF.